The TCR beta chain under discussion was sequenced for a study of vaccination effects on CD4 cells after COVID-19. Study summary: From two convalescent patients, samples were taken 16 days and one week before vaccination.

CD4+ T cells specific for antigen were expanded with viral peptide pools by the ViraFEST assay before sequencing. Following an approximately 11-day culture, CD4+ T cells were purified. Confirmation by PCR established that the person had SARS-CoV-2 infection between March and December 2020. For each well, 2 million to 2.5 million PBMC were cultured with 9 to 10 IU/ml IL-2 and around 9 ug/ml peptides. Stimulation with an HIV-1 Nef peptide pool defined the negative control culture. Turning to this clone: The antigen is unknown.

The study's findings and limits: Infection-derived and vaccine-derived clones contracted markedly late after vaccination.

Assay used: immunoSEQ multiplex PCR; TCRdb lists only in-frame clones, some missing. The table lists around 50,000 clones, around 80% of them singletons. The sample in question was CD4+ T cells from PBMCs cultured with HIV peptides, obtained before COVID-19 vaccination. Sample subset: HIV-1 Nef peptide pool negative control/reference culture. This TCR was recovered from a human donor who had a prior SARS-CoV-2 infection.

CDR3 sequence reads: CAWRRSGGTNEQFF. The CDR3 nucleotides are TGTGCCTGGAGGAGGAGCGGGGGGACAAATGAGCAGTTCTTC. This chain uses TRBV30 with TRBJ2-1, with TRBD2 identical over 9 bases. V lost 3 bases to trimming and J lost 7 bases; unmatched junction nucleotides: 7. CDR1 is GTSNPN and CDR2 is SVGIG in the germline V gene (reference sequence). The CDR3 has 14 residues.